These 12 T cell receptor beta chains share one sample of origin, sequenced in a study of blood T cells in healthy people across ages. A sample-barcoded 5' primer and a J-beta primer mix were used in a second PCR of about 7 to 11 cycles. TCRdb called the 5' RACE reads again in MiXCR, with one record for every CDR3 protein. The table includes 450,000 to 700,000 distinct CDR3 sequences, 25% to 30% detected once. The specimen sequenced was blood. These receptors were taken from a woman between 65 and 79 years old in good health.

The V call is TRBV20-1, the J call TRBJ1-4, with 8 bases aligning to TRBD1. Per germline, CDR1 DFQATT and CDR2 SNEGSKA (reference sequence). This CDR3 has 15 residues. The ends lost 5 bases at V and 0 bases at J; junction bases unmatched: 5. Here the CDR3 reads CSAFRTGTTNEKLFF. CDR3 in DNA: TGCAGTGCTTTCCGGACAGGGACAACTAATGAAAAACTGTTTTTT.

This clonotype has more than one count but fewer than ten. This rearrangement joins TRBV7-9 to TRBJ2-7, with D perhaps matching TRBD1 (5 bases). The CDR3 spans 13 residues. Looked up from germline, CDR1 is SEHNR and CDR2 is FQNEAQ (reference sequence). Trimming left V 3 bases short and J 3 bases short, with 9 bases between. The CDR3 coding sequence is TGTGCCAGCAGCTTCTCTCAGGGCTACGAGCAGTACTTC. It codes for CASSFSQGYEQYF.

The chain carries TRBV7-9 and TRBJ1-1; D is possibly TRBD1 (5 bases). In germline, CDR1 is SEHNR, CDR2 FQNEAQ (reference sequence). This CDR3 is 14 amino acids long. V was shortened by 5 bases and J by 4 bases, with 14 bases between the two germline ends. The CDR3 nucleotides are TGTGCCAGCAGCCCCACGAGGGGAATCACTGAAGCTTTCTTT. Translation: CASSPTRGITEAFF.

The chain recombines TRBV5-5 with TRBJ2-1, with D uncertain. This CDR3 region has 15 residues. The ends were cut back, 3 bases at V and 7 bases at J, with 17 bases in the middle. Germline lookup yields CDR1 SGHKS and CDR2 YYEKEE (reference sequence). CDR3 amino acids: CASSSTAQLINEQFF. CDR3 sequence (DNA): TGTGCCAGCAGCTCGACCGCTCAGCTGATTAATGAGCAGTTCTTC.

Notes on this clonotype: Germline is not matched at one junction end, which may reflect a read error. The chain recombines TRBV20-1 with TRBJ2-1; D not certain. The better agreement between TRBJ2-5 and the DNA end casts doubt on the J call. CDR1 is DFQATT and CDR2 is SNEGSKA in the germline V gene (reference sequence). The length of the CDR3 is 12 residues. The CDR3 loop reads CSGKRHQGTQYF. For the CDR3, the DNA is TGCAGTGGTAAACGGCACCAAGGGACCCAGTACTTC.

As regards this clonotype: Sequence at one end of the junction differs from germline and may be a read error. The J gene is TRBJ1-1, the V gene TRBV25-1; D may be TRBD1 (6 bases). CDR3 length equals 16 residues. Germline CDR1 is MGHDK and CDR2 is SYGVNS. The CDR3, as DNA: TGTGTCAGCAGTGATCCCTTGCCGGGGGCCGACACTGAAGCTTTCTTT. This codes for CVSSDPLPGADTEAFF.

This chain connects TRBV20-1 to TRBJ1-4; D call uncertain. V gave up 0 bases and J gave up 10 bases, with 18 bases separating them. The CDR3 sequence is 15 residues long. Germline V gives CDR1 DFQATT, CDR2 SNEGSKA (reference sequence). As DNA, the CDR3 is TGCAGTGCTAGAGACATACGAGGCCCCTTGGGAAAACTGTTTTTT. Its translation is CSARDIRGPLGKLFF.

On this clonotype itself: Its ends do not fully match the called genes, so a read error is possible. The chain is built from TRBV7-6 and TRBJ2-6, with D perhaps matching TRBD2 (5 bases). This CDR3 is built from 14 residues. CDR1 SGHVS and CDR2 FNYEAQ come from the germline V gene. The CDR3, as DNA: TGTGCCAGCAGCCTAGCTCGAGGGGCCAACGTCCTGACTTTC. Translation gives CASSLARGANVLTF.

In its sample, this clonotype was seen a few times. The gene calls are TRBV28 and TRBJ2-3; either TRBD1 or TRBD2 may supply D (6 bases each). Germline assignment: CDR1 MDHEN and CDR2 SYDVKM. V was trimmed by 2 bases and J by 2 bases, leaving 11 bases between them. The CDR3 runs to 15 residues. The CDR3 loop reads CASSLPGAYTDTQYF. DNA of the CDR3: TGTGCCAGCAGTTTACCGGGGGCCTACACAGATACGCAGTATTTT. Based on the CDR3 plus reference TRBV28 and TRBJ2-3, the full variable domain is DVKVTQSSRYLVKRTGEKVFLECVQDMDHENMFWYRQDPGLGLRLIYFSYDVKMKEKGDIPEGYSVSREKKERFSLILESASTNQTSMYLCASSLPGAYTDTQYFGPGTRLTVL.

The chain carries TRBV4-3 and TRBJ2-5; 10 bases map to TRBD1. The J call is doubtful: the DNA matches TRBJ2-7 better. The CDR3 has 16 residues. The germline gives CDR1 LGHNA, CDR2 YSLEER. The DNA of the CDR3 is TGCGCCAGCAGCCAAGGTGCCGGGACAGGGGTTTACGAGCAGTACTTC. It codes for CASSQGAGTGVYEQYF.

There are a few counts of this clonotype. This chain uses TRBV7-9 with TRBJ2-5; the D gene could be TRBD1 or TRBD2 (5 bases each). V was clipped by 3 bases and J by 5 bases, with 13 bases between them. Germline V gives CDR1 SEHNR, CDR2 FQNEAQ (reference sequence). There are 14 residues in the CDR3. CDR3 loop: CASSFGGGRETQYF. The CDR3 region has the DNA TGTGCCAGCAGCTTCGGTGGGGGAAGGGAGACCCAGTACTTC.

This clonotype turned up a few times. This chain links TRBV12-3 or TRBV12-4 with TRBJ2-5, with a weak D call TRBD2 (6 bases). The CDR3 length is 15 residues. Trimming removed 9 bases at V and 4 bases at J, with 21 bases between. This CDR3 is CASLVRGAVGETQYF. The CDR3 DNA is TGTGCCAGTCTGGTCCGCGGGGCGGTCGGAGAGACCCAGTACTTC.